The 19 T cell receptor beta chains below were found in one sample sequenced in a study of T cell repertoires in cytomegalovirus infection. TCRdb reprocessed the reads via MiXCR and lists one record per CDR3 protein. This sample has 480,000 or so distinct CDR3 sequences, with over 9% found just once. Input material: PBMCs. The receptors here all came from a human donor in good health (CMV status not recorded). Some clones in this sample may be carry-over from other donors' samples.

The chain joins TRBV10-3 to TRBJ2-3; unclear D gene. The CDR3 loop spans 13 amino acids. V lost 4 bases, J lost 1 base, and 6 bases lay in between. CDR1 is ENHRY and CDR2 is SYGVKD in the germline V gene. CDR3: CAISGERTDTQYF. The CDR3 DNA reads TGTGCCATCAGTGGGGAACGCACAGATACGCAGTATTTT.

This clonotype was picked up many times. CDR3 loop: CASNYRGRYNSPLHF. CDR3 coding DNA: TGTGCCAGCAATTACAGGGGGCGTTATAATTCACCCCTCCACTTT. The chain carries TRBV27 and TRBJ1-6; 9 positions match TRBD1. With V trimmed by 7 bases and J by 4 bases, 5 bases remained unmatched. The germline gives CDR1 MNHEY, CDR2 SMNVEV (reference sequence). There are 15 residues in the CDR3.

The rearrangement uses TRBV20-1 and TRBJ2-1; 7 bases align to TRBD2. Losses at the gene ends were 2 bases for V and 7 bases for J; bases not matched to a gene: 11. Germline V gene lookup returns CDR1 DFQATT and CDR2 SNEGSKA (reference sequence). The CDR3 spans 15 residues. This CDR3 reads CSARRPGGRSNEQFF. CDR3 nucleotides: TGCAGTGCTAGAAGGCCCGGGGGGAGATCGAATGAGCAGTTCTTC.

At least ten counts were recorded for this clonotype. Here the CDR3 DNA reads TGTGCCAGCAGCTTAACGGGGTTAAGGGAGACCCAGTACTTC. Its translation: CASSLTGLRETQYF. V and J are TRBV7-3 and TRBJ2-5; no reliable D call. The CDR3 has 14 amino acids. Germline V lookup: CDR1 SGHTA, CDR2 FQGTGA. V lost 0 bases and J lost 5, with 10 bases in between.

This clonotype was detected only a few times. The chain has TRBV20-1 and TRBJ2-3; 12 bases agree with TRBD2. CDR1 and CDR2 from the germline V gene are DFQATT and SNEGSKA (reference sequence). The trim removed 2 bases at V and 3 bases at J, leaving 6 bases unmatched. This CDR3 is built from 16 residues. CDR3: CSARTPSGGATDTQYF. The DNA for the CDR3 is TGCAGTGCTAGAACTCCTAGCGGGGGGGCAACAGATACGCAGTATTTT.

V usage is TRBV20-1 and J usage is TRBJ2-1; 9 bases align to TRBD2. The CDR3 covers 16 residues. Germline values: CDR1 DFQATT, CDR2 SNEGSKA (reference sequence). After removal of 0 bases from V and 6 bases from J, the junction contained 9 bases not matched to a gene. The CDR3: CSARDWSGGNLNEQFF. In nucleotides, the CDR3 is TGCAGTGCTAGAGATTGGAGCGGGGGGAACCTCAATGAGCAGTTCTTC.

This clonotype was seen more than once but under ten times. The CDR3 DNA reads as TGCAGTCCAAGGGGACAGGGGGCCCACGAGCAGTACTTC. Translating it yields CSPRGQGAHEQYF. The chain couples TRBV20-1 to TRBJ2-7; the match to TRBD1 covers 12 bases. The CDR3 spans 13 residues. V was clipped by 8 bases and J by 5 bases; unmatched bases: 7. Germline V gene lookup returns CDR1 DFQATT and CDR2 SNEGSKA (reference sequence).

The V gene is TRBV20-1, the J gene TRBJ1-2, with unresolved D. Germline CDR1 is DFQATT and CDR2 is SNEGSKA (reference sequence). CDR3 length equals 9 residues. CDR3 sequence (DNA): TGCAGCGTCGGGCCGCTGGGAACCTTC. This sequence encodes CSVGPLGTF.

This clonotype was found many times. This chain uses TRBV18 with TRBJ2-3; D not certain. Germline-derived CDR1 and CDR2 are KGHSH and LQKENI. Between the trimmed V and J ends, which lost 4 bases and 0 bases, there was a span of 11 bases. The CDR3 consists of 15 residues. The CDR3 DNA reads as TGTGCCAGCTCACTCCGGGTTCCTAGCACAGATACGCAGTATTTT. Translation gives CASSLRVPSTDTQYF.

This clonotype was seen ten or more times. This chain joins TRBV4-1 and TRBJ1-2; tentative D call: TRBD1 (5 bases). The CDR3 is 15 amino acids. Trimming pared 1 base from V and 0 bases from J, leaving 9 bases between. CDR1 and CDR2 (germline): MGHRA, YSYEKL. As DNA, the CDR3 is TGCGCCAGCAGCCAAGCCACAGGCTCTAACTATGGCTACACCTTC. This sequence encodes CASSQATGSNYGYTF.

This clonotype turned up a few times. The chain carries TRBV4-2 and TRBJ2-3; TRBD2 matches at 9 bases. The CDR3 has 17 residues. Germline CDR1 is LGHNA and CDR2 is YNFKEQ. The trim removed 0 bases at V and 3 bases at J, leaving 7 bases unmatched. The CDR3 reads CASSQDPSGGQTDTQYF. For the CDR3, the DNA is TGTGCCAGCAGCCAAGATCCCAGCGGGGGGCAAACAGATACGCAGTATTTT.

This clonotype was counted ten times or more. The junction differs from germline at one of its ends, possibly a read error. This chain connects TRBV5-1 to TRBJ1-5, with D possibly TRBD1 on 5 matching bases. Per germline, CDR1 SGHRS and CDR2 YFSETQ. The CDR3 length is 15 residues. The CDR3 DNA reads TGTGCCAGCAGCTTAGGGCAGGGTAGCAATCAGCCCCAGCATTTT. As protein: CASSLGQGSNQPQHF. The full variable domain, completed using reference TRBV5-1 and TRBJ1-5, is KAGVTQTPRYLIKTRGQQVTLSCSPISGHRSVSWYQQTPGQGLQFLFEYFSETQRNKGNFPGRFSGRQFSNSRSEMNVSTLELGDSALYLCASSLGQGSNQPQHFGDGTRLSIL.

This clonotype was counted many times. This sequence joins TRBV28 and TRBJ2-7; 7 bases align to TRBD1. The CDR3 sequence is 14 residues long. From germline, CDR1 is MDHEN and CDR2 SYDVKM. Trimming at V came to 7 bases and at J to 2 bases, leaving 8 bases not matched to a gene. The CDR3 nucleotides read TGTGCCAGCACCGCAAGGGACAGTACCTACGAGCAGTACTTC. Protein product: CASTARDSTYEQYF.

The rearrangement uses TRBV30 and TRBJ2-7, with 10 bases fitting TRBD2. Looked up from germline, CDR1 is GTSNPN and CDR2 is SVGIG (reference sequence). CDR3 length: 13 residues. The CDR3 bases are TGTGCTGGATCAGCGGGGGGGCCCTACGAGCAGTACTTC. It codes for CAGSAGGPYEQYF.

This clonotype was seen ten or more times. The V and J genes are TRBV4-1 and TRBJ2-1, with 11 positions matching TRBD2. Germline V gene data show CDR1 as MGHRA and CDR2 as YSYEKL. This CDR3 has 17 residues. The V and J ends lost 4 bases and 8 bases, in that order; junction bases with no gene match: 13. The DNA of the CDR3 is TGCGCCAGCAGCCCAAGATCGGCTAGCGGGGGGCAGGATGAGCAGTTCTTC. Translation gives CASSPRSASGGQDEQFF.

Comments on this clonotype: A much larger clone sits a single nucleotide away, making a read error possible. This rearrangement joins TRBV12-3 or TRBV12-4 to TRBJ2-5; 9 nucleotides align to TRBD1. The CDR3 has 14 residues. This CDR3 is CAGSFGDREETQYF. The CDR3 DNA is TGTGCCGGCAGTTTCGGGGACAGGGAAGAGACCCAGTACTTC.

This clonotype was counted many times. The V and J genes are TRBV5-6 and TRBJ2-7, with D perhaps TRBD2 (6 bases). The length of the CDR3 is 14 residues. V gave up 2 bases and J gave up 3 bases, with 12 bases separating them. Germline-derived CDR1 and CDR2 are SGHDT and YYEEEE. Here the CDR3 DNA reads TGTGCCAGCAGCTTAGACCTCGGGGGCTACGAGCAGTACTTC. This codes for CASSLDLGGYEQYF.

This clonotype was observed many times. The gene calls are TRBV27 and TRBJ1-1, with D perhaps matching TRBD1 (5 bases). The V end lost 6 bases, the J end lost 0 bases, and 11 bases lay between the germline ends. CDR1 and CDR2 (germline): MNHEY, SMNVEV (reference sequence). The length of the CDR3 is 14 residues. The CDR3 reads CASSPGRMNTEAFF. The DNA of the CDR3 is TGTGCCAGCAGCCCGGGACGTATGAACACTGAAGCTTTCTTT.

This clonotype was detected many times. The chain joins TRBV27 to TRBJ1-6; perhaps TRBD1 as D (6 bases). CDR1 and CDR2 (germline): MNHEY, SMNVEV (reference sequence). Deletions cut 4 bases from V and 11 bases from J, with 12 bases between. The CDR3 contains 13 residues. The CDR3 nucleotides are TGTGCCAGCAGTTCGAACAGGGATACACCCCTCCACTTT. This codes for CASSSNRDTPLHF.